One sample yielded the 2 T cell receptor delta chains listed below, sequenced in a study of γδ T cells in repeated Plasmodium falciparum infection. TCRdb re-processed the multiplex PCR reads using CATT. The sample carries 50,000 to 60,000 delta-chain clones, 1.5% to 2% recorded once. Vgamma9/Vdelta2+ and Vdelta2-negative gammadelta T cells were flow-sorted from PBMC for bulk sequencing. The sample comprised gamma-delta T cells from blood. Receptors were obtained from a pool of human donors (malaria-infected and uninfected, not separated).

This clone has more than one count but fewer than ten. The protein TCRdb lists belongs to a much larger clone and differs from this DNA's translation at residue 6, which points to a read error; the protein shown is made from the DNA. The chain has TRDV1 and TRDJ1; 10 nucleotides line up with TRDD3. Here the J gene came from matching the DNA to germline, since TCRdb omits it. The CDR3 runs 16 residues. The germline CDR1 and CDR2 sequences are TSWWSYY and QGS. The V segment lost 4 bases and the J segment 3 bases; nucleotides outside the gene matches: 8. CDR3 region: CALGVSYWGISDKLIF. The CDR3 DNA reads as TGTGCTCTTGGGGTGAGTTACTGGGGGATTTCCGATAAACTCATCTTT.

For this clone: This DNA translates differently at residue 12 from the TCRdb protein, which is that of a much larger clone; a read error is likely, and the protein shown is the DNA's own translation. The chain uses TRDV3 and TRDJ1; 8 bases map to TRDD3. V was clipped by 3 bases and J by 4 bases; unmatched bases: 19. The CDR3 is made up of 17 amino acids. From germline, CDR1 is TVYSNPD and CDR2 GDNSRS (reference sequence). This CDR3 is CALLTSGLLGGIDKLIF. The CDR3 DNA follows: TGTGCCTTACTTACCTCCGGTTTACTGGGGGGCATCGATAAACTCATCTTT.